The text below deals with one T cell receptor (beta chain). The target of this receptor is not known. There are no base qualities to consult, and no much larger clone falls within one base. For CDR1 and CDR2, the germline V gene lists MNHNS and SASEGT. The CDR3 has 14 amino acids, counting the end cysteine and phenylalanine. Only the CDR3 portion is preserved as DNA: 42 bases, with reading frame beginning at the first base. V is shortened by 7 bases, J by 5 bases, and the region joining them spans 15 bases. Receptor amplification or capture employed the immunoSEQ multiplex PCR assay. For the multiplex PCR, a mixture combining 60 forward primers for TCR Vbeta segments and 13 reverse primers for TCR Jbeta segments was used. The CDR3 region of rearranged TCR beta genes was amplified from genomic DNA by a multiplex PCR assay. Amplified TCR beta libraries were sequenced as 87-base-pair reads on the Illumina HiSeq System. Processing in the source paper ran as follows. A later analysis tallied 75 million to 85 million unique TCR beta chains across the approximately 670 repertoires, and approximately 9.9 million of those chains were shared by two or more donors. To remove PCR and sequencing errors, raw reads were error-corrected and collapsed into unique sequences using a nearest-neighbor algorithm that merged closely related sequences. V, D and J gene segments were assigned by aligning CDR3 sequences to IMGT reference sequences. For a sequence to be retained, a match of at least six nucleotides was required to both a V gene segment and a J gene segment. A rearrangement was called productive if the CDR3 had no stop codons and remained in frame with V and J, and every other rearrangement was called non-productive. CDR3 was defined by IMGT convention, running from the second conserved V-encoded cysteine to the conserved J-encoded phenylalanine. In an earlier analysis of around 600 of the donors, sequences lacking an unambiguous match to a single V gene segment were excluded. In an earlier analysis of several hundred of the donors, a V segment was called functional when productive rearrangements were above 56.7%, and segregating when the standard deviation between donors exceeded 5%. A statistical classification framework was built for diagnosing cytomegalovirus status from the catalog of TCR beta chain sequences. V and J gene assignment, in a later analysis, came from comparing TCR nucleotide sequences with IMGT/GENE-DB human TR gene sequences. In a later analysis, CDR3 sequences and most-parsimonious VDJ recombination scenarios were assigned using the TCRdist pipeline. In a later analysis, each TCR beta chain was defined by its CDR3 amino acid sequence together with its V-gene family, and reads lacking a unique V-gene family were excluded. To address suspected cross-contamination and a sequencing artifact, a later analysis removed 592 highly shared, low-generation-probability nucleotide sequences. In a later analysis, a clonal expansion index for each public chain was calculated from normalized within-repertoire ranks of inferred template counts. In a later analysis, generation probabilities were computed using a VDJ recombination model fitted to out-of-frame rearrangements, and the results were checked against IGoR. In a later analysis, hypergeometric tests were used to score TCR-TCR, TCR-HLA and TCR-CMV co-occurrence, with a repertoire-size bias correction applied to TCR pairs. False discovery rates were estimated in a later analysis by permuting HLA or CMV assignments 20 times. In a later analysis, co-occurring TCRs were grouped using DBSCAN, and TCRdist sequence similarity was added for clustering within HLA-allele-positive subsets. For co-occurrence clustering, repertoires with fewer than 30,000 or more than 120,000 public chains were excluded, along with five or six repertoires with anomalous nucleotide sharing. TCRdb took this table from immuneACCESS and kept in-frame rearrangements with V and J called. Such tables lack part of the clones; where checked against another copy, unresolved V genes explain under half of the gap, and the rest is unexplained. That table is the source of V, J and clone size, and D and trimming were worked out from the DNA. The sample yields 95,000 to 150,000 clones; over 65% were counted once. The top ten hold more than 6.5% of the sample.

In total, over 600 healthy bone marrow donors made up the cohort. At the time of sampling, every cohort member was nominally healthy, though immune exposures that went unrecorded were likely present. The donor was CMV seropositive and was included in the group of approximately 300 seropositive cohort members. Every donor gave a peripheral blood sample, and the peripheral blood mononuclear cells from that sample were used for TCR beta sequencing. Genomic DNA was extracted from the blood cell samples with the Qiagen DNeasy Blood Extraction Kit. This entry comes from a study of cytomegalovirus exposure and HLA in healthy donors (dated by TCRdb to between 2016 and 2019). In the study overall: An earlier analysis of roughly 500 of the donors reported more than 250 Gb of sequence data and about 100 million unique TCR beta sequences from about 180 million T cells. Every repertoire in the discovery cohort had been generated on one and the same sequencing platform. Among 398 genotyped donors of the cohort, an average of 235,054 unique TCR beta nucleotide sequences were sequenced per donor, around 18% of them non-productive. To study patterns of TCR occurrence, a later analysis re-analyzed previously published TCR beta repertoires from 666 donors and added high-resolution HLA genotyping. In the later analysis, no new phenotypic data were used to find candidate immune exposures; instead, reliance was placed on TCR beta sequences and their occurrence across donors. Among the approximately 430 genotyped donors, more than 70% belonged to the genetic ancestry cluster associated with self-reported Caucasian donors. High-throughput TCR immunosequencing, statistical association of individual TCRs with disease status, and machine learning were combined to predict cytomegalovirus infection status. A separate validation cohort of 100 to 150 different subjects was used in addition to the approximately 700-subject first cohort. Around 320 gigabases of sequencing data and 70 million to 85 million unique TCR sequences were included in an early release covering around 650 HLA-typed donors. An earlier analysis of 500 to 650 of the donors applied high-throughput TCR beta sequencing to assess whether each TCR beta V gene segment acted as functional or pseudogenic. The number of typed donors differed by locus: about 629-630 for A, B, C, DRB1 and DQB1; some 500 for DQA1; fewer than 610 for DPA1; and around 490 for DPB1. A later genetic analysis used genome-wide SNP genotypes for about three fifths of the 666 donors, treating that subset as a discovery cohort. The T cell repertoires of some 670 subjects were profiled by immunosequencing and related to cytomegalovirus serostatus. Donor age, sex, ethnicity and CMV serostatus were compiled together with the repertoire data. Several DR-DQ haplotypes were treated as single units for association and clustering because of strong linkage in the cohort. The study aimed to test whether cataloging public T cell receptors could reveal signatures of past pathogen exposure. Class I and class II HLA loci were covered by the typing at four-digit resolution.

General study outcomes and caveats: In the study, roughly 160 TCR beta chains were listed as associated with cytomegalovirus. In a later analysis, several top co-occurrence clusters were reported to appear linked to parvovirus B19, influenza, CMV and Epstein-Barr virus. In a later analysis, HLA-associated TCR beta chains showed more clonal expansion and lower generation probabilities than non-associated chains that were equally common. Three of the identified cytomegalovirus-associated TCR beta chains were confirmed in vitro to be specific for cytomegalovirus antigens. Only TCR beta chains were sequenced in this cohort, and the absence of alpha or paired-chain data limited detectable features. An association between a missense DCLRE1C variant and V-gene and J-gene trimming of TCR beta chains was found in a later genetic analysis and replicated in an independent cohort. Because some donors lacked HLA typing at each locus, the association tests relied only on the typed subset. In an earlier analysis of approximately 590 of the donors, most TCR beta V segments were observed in productive rearrangements about 90% or about 30% of the time, broadly matching IMGT annotations. A further reported finding was that TCR beta sequences accurately predicted the HLA-A and HLA-B alleles for most subjects in the first cohort. Most TCR sequences were seen in very few donors, while some public TCRs were found in many individuals. In both the original and validation cohorts, the classifier was reported to diagnose cytomegalovirus status with high specificity and sensitivity. At a false discovery rate of 0.05, a later analysis linked roughly 17,000 TCR beta sequences to specific HLA alleles. Sequencing depth was assumed to be roughly uniform across donors in the presence/absence analyses, though that assumption may not hold. The 87-base-pair reads could not distinguish some IMGT-functional V segments, including TRBV6-2 and TRBV6-3, so those segments were excluded. Because counts were too low, approximately 15 rarely observed V segments, including chromosome 9 orphons, were excluded from the earlier analysis of several hundred of the donors. When HLA alleles, especially DR and DQ, strongly co-occurred, TCR associations were difficult to assign to individual alleles. According to a later analysis, most CMV-associated TCR beta chains appeared to be HLA-restricted, and the HLA associations seemed to be driven largely by CMV exposure. The sequencing pipeline was judged likely to have produced a cluster of highly shared sequence variants as a technical artifact. A later analysis found that TCR association rates varied across HLA loci, with DRB1 alleles showing the most associated TCRs and HLA-C alleles the fewest. The only immune exposure information available for the cohort was CMV serostatus. Correlated functional status among segregating V segments might be attributable to linkage disequilibrium, but an unknown experimental factor could not be ruled out. The authors suggested that the approach could potentially be generalized to other disease states and immunological phenotypes. In a later genetic analysis, fewer N-insertions in productive TCRs were reported among donors in an Asian-associated ancestry cluster than the 666-donor mean.

The sequenced sample was PBMCs. The chain uses TRBV6-1 and TRBJ1-5, with a weak D call of TRBD1 (5 bases match). The TCR comes from a woman in her thirties or forties in good health and CMV-seropositive. The CDR3 amino acid sequence is: CASNSGFRDQPQHF. The nucleotide sequence is given as TGTGCCAGCAATTCAGGGTTCCGAGATCAGCCCCAGCATTTT.